The rows below give T cell receptor beta chains drawn from one sample of a study of T cell repertoires in cytomegalovirus infection. In TCRdb, the reads were re-called with MiXCR into one record per CDR3 protein. The sample holds roughly 230,000 distinct CDR3 sequences, approximately 15% seen once. The sequencing sample was made of CD8+ T cells from PBMCs. These receptor sequences come from a human donor in good health (CMV status not recorded). Some clones in this sample may be carry-over from other donors' samples. The CDR3 runs from the conserved cysteine through the conserved F or W. D genes are given only for firm matches. For some rows the clone size is stated as once, few or many, or as a class when expanded; others skip it.

>NA|TRBJ2-7|few|TRBV20-1
CSARDPGQPYEQYF
TGCAGTGCTAGAGATCCGGGACAACCCTACGAGCAGTACTTC
>NA|TRBJ2-1|many|TRBV7-2
CASSLVGTLGDEQFF
TGTGCCAGCAGCTTAGTTGGCACCCTGGGGGATGAGCAGTTCTTC
>NA|TRBJ2-5|few|TRBV2
CASSVDPSRSSQETQYF
TGTGCCAGCAGTGTGGACCCGTCAAGGTCGAGCCAAGAGACCCAGTACTTC
>NA|TRBJ1-6|few|TRBV2
CASRTDRIQALHF
TGTGCCAGCAGAACAGACCGAATTCAGGCCCTCCACTTT
>NA|TRBJ2-1|many|TRBV7-2
CASSYPYDSYNEQFF
TGTGCCAGCAGCTATCCTTATGACTCCTACAATGAGCAGTTCTTC
>NA|TRBJ1-5|many|TRBV7-2
CASSSRGGGAQPQHF
TGTGCCAGCAGCTCCCGGGGAGGGGGAGCTCAGCCCCAGCATTTT
>TRBD1|TRBJ1-1|few|TRBV2
CASSETGQLNTEAFF
TGTGCCAGCAGTGAAACGGGACAGCTTAACACTGAAGCTTTCTTT
>NA|TRBJ2-6|NA|TRBV7-9
CASSYSGRAYANVLTF
TGTGCCAGCAGTTACAGCGGTAGGGCTTATGCCAACGTCCTGACTTTC
>NA|TRBJ2-3|many|TRBV7-8
CASSFTYQPEISTDTQYF
TGTGCCAGCAGCTTTACTTACCAGCCCGAAATAAGCACAGATACGCAGTATTTT
>TRBD2|TRBJ2-7|many|TRBV6-2/TRBV6-3
CASSYSGTSAEQYF
TGTGCCAGCAGTTATTCCGGGACTAGCGCCGAGCAGTACTTC
>NA|TRBJ2-5|NA|TRBV6-5
CASSYRSVGGQETQYF
TGTGCCAGCAGTTACCGGAGCGTCGGGGGCCAAGAGACCCAGTACTTC
>NA|TRBJ1-1|NA|TRBV20-1
CSARAGGQVRNTEAFF
TGCAGTGCTAGAGCGGGAGGGCAGGTCAGGAACACTGAAGCTTTCTTT
>NA|TRBJ1-5|many|TRBV6-6
CASSYLIRSGNQPQHF
TGTGCCAGCAGTTACCTGATCCGTTCGGGCAATCAGCCCCAGCATTTT
>TRBD2|TRBJ2-1|many|TRBV7-9
CASSLGLAGGTSYNEQFF
TGTGCCAGCAGCTTAGGACTAGCGGGGGGGACCTCCTACAATGAGCAGTTCTTC
>NA|TRBJ2-7|NA|TRBV2
CASIVRTAYEQYF
TGTGCCAGCATCGTCAGGACAGCCTACGAGCAGTACTTC
>NA|TRBJ1-1|many|TRBV12-3/TRBV12-4
CASSWGSRGQAFF
TGTGCCAGCAGTTGGGGCTCAAGGGGACAAGCTTTCTTT
>TRBD1|TRBJ1-1|NA|TRBV5-5
CASSRAWTGGLNTEAFF
TGTGCCAGCAGCCGGGCATGGACAGGGGGACTGAACACTGAAGCTTTCTTT
>TRBD1|TRBJ1-2|many|TRBV7-2
CASSLARTGTNYGYTF
TGTGCCAGCAGCTTAGCCCGGACAGGGACTAACTATGGCTACACCTTC
>NA|TRBJ2-7|NA|TRBV6-2/TRBV6-3
CASKDSYEQYF
TGTGCCAGCAAAGACTCCTACGAGCAGTACTTC
>NA|TRBJ2-1|NA|TRBV12-3/TRBV12-4
CASSRPGGSSYNEQFF
TGTGCCAGCAGTCGCCCGGGGGGCAGCTCCTACAATGAGCAGTTCTTC
>NA|TRBJ2-1|NA|TRBV28
CATASPPRDEQFF
TGTGCCACCGCCTCCCCTCCAAGGGATGAGCAGTTCTTC
>TRBD1|TRBJ1-1|few|TRBV6-2/TRBV6-3
CASSYHSTGGWTEAFF
TGTGCCAGCAGTTACCACAGTACAGGGGGTTGGACTGAAGCTTTCTTT
>NA|TRBJ2-7|many|TRBV6-2/TRBV6-3
CASSYTGRPYEQYF
TGTGCCAGCAGTTACACAGGGCGGCCCTACGAGCAGTACTTC
>TRBD1|TRBJ2-3|many|TRBV2
CASSDDRVTDTQYF
TGTGCCAGCAGTGATGACAGGGTCACAGATACGCAGTATTTT
>TRBD1|TRBJ2-7|NA|TRBV14
CASSLPGDSVHEQYF
TGTGCCAGCAGCCTTCCCGGGGACAGCGTCCACGAGCAGTACTTC
>NA|TRBJ2-7|few|TRBV4-1
CASSQGIPGTHSYEQYF
TGCGCCAGCAGCCAAGGCATTCCCGGGACACACTCCTACGAGCAGTACTTC
>TRBD1|TRBJ2-3|NA|TRBV18
CASSPTGATTDTQYF
TGTGCCAGCTCACCGACAGGGGCCACCACAGATACGCAGTATTTT
>TRBD1|TRBJ1-1|many|TRBV7-8
CASSRHQGENTEAFF
TGTGCCAGCAGCCGGCACCAGGGGGAGAACACTGAAGCTTTCTTT
>NA|TRBJ2-7|NA|TRBV5-4
CASSFIGDTFSYEQYF
TGTGCCAGCAGCTTTATTGGGGACACCTTCTCCTACGAGCAGTACTTC
>NA|TRBJ2-2|many|TRBV19
CASSPGREANTGELFF
TGTGCCAGTAGCCCCGGACGGGAAGCGAACACCGGGGAGCTGTTTTTT
>TRBD1|TRBJ1-1|many|TRBV7-9
CASSLGQGINTEAFF
TGTGCCAGCAGCTTGGGACAGGGAATTAACACTGAAGCTTTCTTT
>TRBD1|TRBJ1-6|NA|TRBV28
CASSHLSTGGEDSPLHF
TGTGCCAGCAGTCACCTGTCGACAGGGGGCGAAGATTCACCCCTCCACTTT
>NA|TRBJ2-3|many|TRBV28
CASNPPREYTDTQYF
TGTGCCAGCAATCCCCCGCGGGAATACACAGATACGCAGTATTTT
>NA|TRBJ2-7|many|TRBV6-5
CASSYGGRGAYEQYF
TGTGCCAGCAGTTACGGAGGCAGGGGGGCCTACGAGCAGTACTTC
>NA|TRBJ1-6|many|TRBV6-6
CASSYPGLVDSPLHF
TGTGCCAGCAGTTACCCGGGGCTTGTAGATTCACCCCTCCACTTT
>NA|TRBJ1-1|NA|TRBV29-1
CSAGRREAFF
TGCAGCGCGGGACGGCGTGAAGCTTTCTTT
>TRBD2|TRBJ2-1|few|TRBV2
CASSGLAGVQYNEQFF
TGTGCCAGCAGCGGACTAGCGGGGGTTCAATACAATGAGCAGTTCTTC
>NA|TRBJ1-1|NA|TRBV20-1
CSARQGGITEAFF
TGCAGTGCTAGACAGGGCGGTATCACTGAAGCTTTCTTT
>NA|TRBJ1-2|many|TRBV27
CASALRGGSPYGYTF
TGTGCCAGCGCACTTCGTGGGGGCAGTCCGTATGGCTACACCTTC
>NA|TRBJ2-7|many|TRBV7-2
CASSSWSGDTIDYEQYF
TGTGCCAGCAGCTCCTGGTCCGGGGACACTATAGACTACGAGCAGTACTTC
>NA|TRBJ1-2|few|TRBV6-2/TRBV6-3
CASSAEWGPLDYTF
TGTGCCAGCAGCGCCGAATGGGGTCCCCTGGACTACACCTTC
>TRBD1|TRBJ2-1|few|TRBV5-1
CASSGEGQGAGEQFF
TGCGCCAGCAGCGGCGAGGGACAGGGGGCAGGGGAGCAGTTCTTC
>NA|TRBJ2-7|few|TRBV6-2/TRBV6-3
CASRQGRRSYEQYF
TGTGCCAGCAGACAGGGACGGCGGTCCTACGAGCAGTACTTC
>TRBD1|TRBJ2-7|many|TRBV7-6
CASSPSHPGQGGEQYF
TGTGCCAGCAGCCCGAGCCACCCGGGACAGGGAGGGGAGCAGTACTTC
>NA|TRBJ2-1|NA|TRBV27
CASSLMGPETYNEQFF
TGTGCCAGCAGTTTAATGGGACCTGAAACCTACAATGAGCAGTTCTTC
>NA|TRBJ1-4|many|TRBV7-8
CASSKLTGIEKLFF
TGTGCCAGCAGCAAGCTCACAGGGATTGAAAAACTGTTTTTT
>TRBD2|TRBJ2-2|many|TRBV27
CASRHGTTTQNTGELFF
TGTGCCAGCAGACACGGGACTACGACACAGAACACCGGGGAGCTGTTTTTT
>TRBD2|TRBJ2-5|NA|TRBV6-2/TRBV6-3
CASAQATSGVRKTQYF
TGTGCCAGCGCTCAGGCAACTAGCGGGGTCCGAAAGACCCAGTACTTC
>TRBD2|TRBJ2-5|NA|TRBV7-9
CASSSRTSGGKTQETQYF
TGTGCCAGCAGCTCCCGGACTAGCGGGGGGAAGACCCAAGAGACCCAGTACTTC
>NA|TRBJ1-5|NA|TRBV20-1
CSASSGEGFISNQPQHF
TGCAGTGCTAGTAGCGGGGAGGGTTTCATAAGCAATCAGCCCCAGCATTTT
>NA|TRBJ2-1|NA|TRBV5-1
CASSLFVGLSSYNEQFF
TGCGCCAGCAGCTTGTTTGTAGGGCTAAGCTCCTACAATGAGCAGTTCTTC
>TRBD2|TRBJ2-1|few|TRBV9
CASSAGLELYNEQFF
TGTGCCAGCAGCGCGGGACTAGAGCTGTACAATGAGCAGTTCTTC
>NA|TRBJ2-7|many|TRBV4-1
CASSQAGQGTSYEQYF
TGCGCCAGCAGCCAAGCAGGACAAGGTACCTCCTACGAGCAGTACTTC
>NA|TRBJ2-7|many|TRBV14
CASSQVNPDGTYEQYF
TGTGCCAGCAGCCAAGTAAACCCGGACGGGACCTACGAGCAGTACTTC